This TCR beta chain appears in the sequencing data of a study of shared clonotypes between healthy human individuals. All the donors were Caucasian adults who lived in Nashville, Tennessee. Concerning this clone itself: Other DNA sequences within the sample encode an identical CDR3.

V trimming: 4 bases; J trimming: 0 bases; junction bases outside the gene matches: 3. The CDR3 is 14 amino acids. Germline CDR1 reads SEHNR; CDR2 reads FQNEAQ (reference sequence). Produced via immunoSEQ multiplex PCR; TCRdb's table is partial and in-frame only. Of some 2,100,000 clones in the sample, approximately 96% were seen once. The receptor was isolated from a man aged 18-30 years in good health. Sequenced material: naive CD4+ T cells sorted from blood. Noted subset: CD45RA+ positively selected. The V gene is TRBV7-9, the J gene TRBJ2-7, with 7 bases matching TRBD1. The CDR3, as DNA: TGTGCCAGCAGCTCTTCAGGGGGCTCCTACGAGCAGTACTTC. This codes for CASSSSGGSYEQYF.